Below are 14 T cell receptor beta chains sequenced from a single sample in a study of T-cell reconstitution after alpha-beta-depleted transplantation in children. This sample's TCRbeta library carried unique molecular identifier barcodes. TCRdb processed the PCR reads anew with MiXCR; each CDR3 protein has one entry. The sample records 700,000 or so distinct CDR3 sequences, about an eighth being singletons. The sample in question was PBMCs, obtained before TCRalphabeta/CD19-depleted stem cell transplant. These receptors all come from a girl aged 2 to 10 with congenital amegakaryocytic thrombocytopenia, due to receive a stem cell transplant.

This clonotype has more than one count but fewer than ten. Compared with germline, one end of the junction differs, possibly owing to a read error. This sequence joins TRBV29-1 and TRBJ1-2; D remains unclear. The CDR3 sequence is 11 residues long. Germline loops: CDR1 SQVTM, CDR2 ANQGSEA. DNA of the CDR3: TGCAGCGTTGATGCCTACTATGGCGACACCTTC. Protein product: CSVDAYYGDTF.

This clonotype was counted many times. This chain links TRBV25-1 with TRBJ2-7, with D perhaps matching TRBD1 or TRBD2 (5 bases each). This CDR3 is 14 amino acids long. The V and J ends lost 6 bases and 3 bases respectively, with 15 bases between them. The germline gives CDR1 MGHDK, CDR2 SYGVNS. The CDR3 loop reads CASSPRAGNYEQYF. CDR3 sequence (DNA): TGTGCCAGCAGCCCGCGGGCAGGGAACTACGAGCAGTACTTC.

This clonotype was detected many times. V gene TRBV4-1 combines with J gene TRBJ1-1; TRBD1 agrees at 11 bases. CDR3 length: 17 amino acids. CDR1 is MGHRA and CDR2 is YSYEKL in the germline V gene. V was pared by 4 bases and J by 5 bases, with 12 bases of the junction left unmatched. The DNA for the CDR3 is TGCGCCAGCAGCCGCACCTTAGGACAGGGGGCGCGGACTGAAGCTTTCTTT. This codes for CASSRTLGQGARTEAFF.

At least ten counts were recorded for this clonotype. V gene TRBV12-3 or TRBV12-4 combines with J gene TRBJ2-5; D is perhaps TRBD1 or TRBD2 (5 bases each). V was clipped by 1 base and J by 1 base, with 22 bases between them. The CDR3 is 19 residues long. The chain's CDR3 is CASSLGKGTAGSTQETQYF. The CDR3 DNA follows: TGTGCCAGCAGTTTAGGAAAGGGAACGGCAGGGAGCACCCAAGAGACCCAGTACTTC.

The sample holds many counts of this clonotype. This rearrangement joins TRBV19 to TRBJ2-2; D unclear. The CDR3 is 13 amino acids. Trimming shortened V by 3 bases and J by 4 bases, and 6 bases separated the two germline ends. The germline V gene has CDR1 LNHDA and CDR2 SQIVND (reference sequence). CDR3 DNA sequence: TGTGCCAGTAGTATTGACGGCACCGGGGAGCTGTTTTTT. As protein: CASSIDGTGELFF.

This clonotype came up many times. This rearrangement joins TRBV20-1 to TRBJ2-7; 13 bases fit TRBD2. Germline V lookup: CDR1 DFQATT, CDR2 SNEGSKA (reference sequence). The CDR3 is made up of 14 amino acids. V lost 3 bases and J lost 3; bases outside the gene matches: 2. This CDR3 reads CSARGLAGNYEQYF. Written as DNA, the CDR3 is TGCAGTGCTAGGGGACTAGCGGGAAACTACGAGCAGTACTTC.

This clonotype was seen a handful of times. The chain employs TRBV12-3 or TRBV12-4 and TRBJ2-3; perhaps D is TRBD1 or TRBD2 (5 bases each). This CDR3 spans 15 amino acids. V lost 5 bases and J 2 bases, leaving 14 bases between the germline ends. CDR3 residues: CASSGWGSPTDTQYF. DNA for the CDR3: TGTGCCAGCAGTGGGTGGGGGTCTCCCACAGATACGCAGTATTTT.

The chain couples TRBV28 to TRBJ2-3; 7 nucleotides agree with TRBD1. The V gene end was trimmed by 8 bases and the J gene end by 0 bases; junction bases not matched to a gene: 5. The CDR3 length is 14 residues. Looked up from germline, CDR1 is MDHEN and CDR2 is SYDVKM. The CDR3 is CASRDRASTDTQYF. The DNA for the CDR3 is TGTGCCAGCCGAGACAGGGCGAGCACAGATACGCAGTATTTT. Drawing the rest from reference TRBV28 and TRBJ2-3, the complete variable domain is DVKVTQSSRYLVKRTGEKVFLECVQDMDHENMFWYRQDPGLGLRLIYFSYDVKMKEKGDIPEGYSVSREKKERFSLILESASTNQTSMYLCASRDRASTDTQYFGPGTRLTVL.

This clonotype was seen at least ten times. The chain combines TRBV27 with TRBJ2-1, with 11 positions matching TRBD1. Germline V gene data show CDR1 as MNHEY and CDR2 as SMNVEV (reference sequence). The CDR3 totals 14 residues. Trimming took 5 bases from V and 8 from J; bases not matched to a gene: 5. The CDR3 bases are TGTGCCAGCAGTCTGGACAGGGGGCTATATGAGCAGTTCTTC. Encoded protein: CASSLDRGLYEQFF.

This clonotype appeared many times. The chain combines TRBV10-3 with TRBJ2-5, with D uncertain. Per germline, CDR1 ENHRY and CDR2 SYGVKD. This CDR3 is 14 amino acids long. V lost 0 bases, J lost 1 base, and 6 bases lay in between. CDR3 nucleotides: TGTGCCATCAGTGAGTCGGGCAGCCAAGAGACCCAGTACTTC. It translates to CAISESGSQETQYF.

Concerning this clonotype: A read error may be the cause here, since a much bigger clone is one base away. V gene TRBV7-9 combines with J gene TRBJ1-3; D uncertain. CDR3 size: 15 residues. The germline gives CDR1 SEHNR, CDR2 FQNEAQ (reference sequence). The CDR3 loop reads CASSSKAGRENSIYF. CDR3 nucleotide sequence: TGTGCCAGCAGCTCTAAAGCGGGGAGGGAAAACAGCATATATTTT.

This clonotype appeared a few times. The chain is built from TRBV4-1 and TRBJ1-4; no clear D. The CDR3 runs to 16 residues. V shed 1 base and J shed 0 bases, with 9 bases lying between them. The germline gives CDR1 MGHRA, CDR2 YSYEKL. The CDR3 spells CASSQASVATNEKLFF. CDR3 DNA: TGCGCCAGCAGCCAAGCATCGGTAGCAACTAATGAAAAACTGTTTTTT.

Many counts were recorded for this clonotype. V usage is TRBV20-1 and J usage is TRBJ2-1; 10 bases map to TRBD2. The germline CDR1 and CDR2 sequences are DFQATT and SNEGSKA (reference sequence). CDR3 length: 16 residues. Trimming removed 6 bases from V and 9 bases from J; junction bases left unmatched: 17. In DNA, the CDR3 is TGCAGTGCCCCCCTACCCTCTAGCGGGAGTATCGGTGAGCAGTTCTTC. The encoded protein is CSAPLPSSGSIGEQFF.

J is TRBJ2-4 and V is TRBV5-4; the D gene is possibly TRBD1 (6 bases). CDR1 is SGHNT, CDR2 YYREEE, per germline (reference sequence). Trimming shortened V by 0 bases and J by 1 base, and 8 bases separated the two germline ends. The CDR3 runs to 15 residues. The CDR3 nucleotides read TGTGCCAGCAGCTTGGGCCAGGGGGCCAAAAACATTCAGTACTTC. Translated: CASSLGQGAKNIQYF.